The entry below describes one TCR beta chain. Its cognate antigen is unknown. The sample comes from a study of CXCR3-negative and CXCR3-positive naive CD8 T cells. Each CD8+ T cell subset was flow-sorted in triplicate. Every sort contained about 310,000 cells. The germline V gene has CDR1 MDHEN and CDR2 SYDVKM. This CDR3 has 14 residues. The TRB libraries of cDNA were built by UMI-labeled 5' RACE. Reanalyzing the 5' RACE reads, TCRdb keeps one entry per CDR3 protein, without DNA. Recorded for this sample: 90,000 to 100,000 distinct CDR3 sequences. General study points: Much lower diversity was found in memory CD8+ cells, while both naive subsets had comparably high diversity. Similar TRBV-TRBJ usage was seen in naive cells (both CXCR3-negative and CXCR3-positive), but memory cells differed. Comparison of naive cells showed more hydrophobic TRB CDR3s in CXCR3-positive than in CXCR3-negative naive cells.

The source of this sequence is a human donor in good health. Some clones in this sample may be carry-over from other donors' samples. The sample taken for sequencing was naive CXCR3+ CD8+ T cells from blood. Subset of the sample: CD45RO-CCR7+CD27+CD95- naive CD8+ T cells expressing CXCR3 (TNR3+). This chain links TRBV28 with TRBJ1-1; TCRdb gives TRBD1 as the D gene, but with no DNA this cannot be confirmed. CDR3 region: CASSSVPRGTEAFF.